The following is a T cell receptor (beta chain) sequence with its context. Its specificity is not known. The germline gives CDR1 MDHEN, CDR2 SYDVKM. V dropped 6 bases and J dropped 7; count of bases not matched to a gene: 15. The CDR3 runs 16 residues. This entry belongs to a study of shared clonotypes between healthy human individuals. Study outcomes and limitations: Clonotype sharing among donors likely depends on sequencing depth.

Using immunoSEQ multiplex PCR, the repertoire was profiled, and TCRdb retains in-frame clones only, with some absent. The table lists hundreds of thousands of clones, about 85% of them singletons, with approximately 13% in the top ten. Nashville, Tennessee was home to all donors, each a Caucasian adult. This TCR was recovered from a woman in her thirties or forties in good health. Some clones in this sample may be carry-over from other donors' samples. V usage is TRBV28 and J usage is TRBJ1-2, with 9 nucleotides matching TRBD1. Input material: PBMCs. CDR3 loop: CASRPLYRGQWGGYTF. The DNA of the CDR3 is TGTGCCAGCAGACCACTCTACAGGGGGCAGTGGGGTGGCTACACCTTC.